This TCR beta chain derives from a study of cytomegalovirus exposure and HLA in healthy donors. General study points: Later, an analysis found that TCR clusters from the first cohort tended to co-occur in the roughly 110 validation repertoires.

Clones were sequenced by immunoSEQ multiplex PCR, and TCRdb holds only the in-frame ones, with some missing. The sample yields roughly 300,000 clones, 70% to 90% seen once. V lost 3 bases and J lost 4; bases outside the gene matches: 6. The CDR3 is 15 amino acids. The germline gives CDR1 LNHDA, CDR2 SQIVND (reference sequence). Notes on this clone: Its antigen is as yet unknown.

This chain joins TRBV19 and TRBJ2-1; TRBD2 aligns across 7 bases. Sequences were obtained from PBMCs. This sequence originates from a woman in her late teens or twenties in good health and CMV-seronegative. CDR3 loop: CASSISAGVYNEQFF. Written as DNA, the CDR3 is TGTGCCAGTAGTATCTCGGCGGGGGTTTACAATGAGCAGTTCTTC.